These 13 T cell receptor beta chains originate from one sample sequenced in a study of CD8 T cells in ankylosing spondylitis. From the 5' RACE reads, TCRdb called clonotypes with MiXCR, one entry per CDR3 protein. Of approximately 300,000 distinct CDR3 sequences in the sample, around 20% were seen once. Material: blood, either unsorted or a sorted T cell fraction (not recorded which). The receptors here all came from a female donor with ankylosing spondylitis or in good health (not recorded which).

This clonotype was observed a few times. This CDR3 is CSYTPTGTEAFF. In DNA form, the CDR3 reads TGCAGCTATACTCCCACCGGGACTGAAGCTTTCTTT. V and J are TRBV29-1 and TRBJ1-1; D remains unclear. This CDR3 contains 12 residues. CDR1 is SQVTM, CDR2 ANQGSEA, per germline. The V and J ends lost 8 bases and 5 bases respectively, with 15 bases between them. Together with reference TRBV29-1 and TRBJ1-1, the CDR3 gives the full variable domain: SAVISQKPSRDICQRGTSLTIQCQVDSQVTMMFWYRQQPGQSLTLIATANQGSEATYESGFVIDKFPISRPNLTFSTLTVSNMSPEDSSIYLCSYTPTGTEAFFGQGTRLTVV.

The chain joins TRBV11-2 to TRBJ2-7; the match to TRBD1 covers 10 bases. With 5 bases clipped from V and 7 bases from J, the junction kept 8 bases outside the gene matches. Germline CDR1 SGHAT, CDR2 FQNNGV. The CDR3 runs 14 residues. CDR3 sequence reads: CASSRLGTGVEQYF. Here the CDR3 DNA reads TGTGCCAGCAGCCGGCTGGGGACAGGGGTTGAGCAGTACTTC.

This clonotype was seen more than once but under ten times. The chain recombines TRBV11-2 with TRBJ1-2, with D uncertain. Germline CDR1 is SGHAT and CDR2 is FQNNGV. Trimming cost V 5 bases and J 8 bases, with 15 bases left between them. This CDR3 has 13 amino acids. CDR3 DNA sequence: TGTGCCAGCAGCCTCGAGCTGGGTGTGGGCTACACCTTC. Translated: CASSLELGVGYTF.

The J gene is TRBJ2-1, the V gene TRBV29-1; D perhaps matches TRBD2 (6 bases). There are 15 residues in the CDR3. Trimming removed 4 bases from V and 2 bases from J, with 15 bases in between. CDR1 and CDR2 (germline): SQVTM, ANQGSEA. CDR3 coding DNA: TGCAGCGTTGCCAGCCCCCGGACTACCTACAATGAGCAGTTCTTC. Amino acid sequence: CSVASPRTTYNEQFF.

The table lists this clonotype with many counts. CDR3 region: CATGTASTDTQYF. CDR3 DNA sequence: TGTGCCACTGGGACAGCTAGCACAGATACGCAGTATTTT. This rearrangement joins TRBV10-3 to TRBJ2-3; 7 bases are a match to TRBD1. The germline gives CDR1 ENHRY, CDR2 SYGVKD. Trimming cost V 10 bases and J 0 bases; bases outside gene matches: 4. The CDR3 runs 13 residues.

A few counts support this clonotype. The V call is TRBV30, the J call TRBJ2-7; 15 nucleotides match TRBD2. The CDR3 runs to 18 residues. Germline V lookup: CDR1 GTSNPN, CDR2 SVGIG (reference sequence). Trimming removed 0 bases from V and 4 bases from J; junction bases left unmatched: 10. The CDR3 DNA sequence: TGTGCCTGGAGTGTTGGACCCGGACTAGCGGGAGGGAGGTACGAGCAGTACTTC. It yields the protein CAWSVGPGLAGGRYEQYF.

This chain uses TRBV7-9 with TRBJ2-1; D remains ambiguous. Trimming took off 5 bases at V and 5 bases at J, with 10 bases between the two ends. The CDR3 has 13 amino acids. The germline gives CDR1 SEHNR, CDR2 FQNEAQ (reference sequence). This chain's CDR3 is CASSRPPHNEQFF. CDR3 in DNA: TGTGCCAGCAGCCGGCCCCCTCACAATGAGCAGTTCTTC.

This clonotype was counted once. A much larger clonotype is one base distant, so this may be a read error. The chain carries TRBV29-1 and TRBJ2-1, with D uncertain. From germline, CDR1 is SQVTM and CDR2 ANQGSEA. The CDR3 runs 13 residues. Trimming took off 7 bases at V and 0 bases at J, with 10 bases between the two ends. DNA for the CDR3: TGCAGCGGCCGACCGAGCTCCTACAATGAGCAGTTCTTC. This sequence encodes CSGRPSSYNEQFF.

The CDR3 DNA reads as TGCGCCAGCAGCCAAGATTTCGGCTACCTCCAAGAGACCCAGTACTTC. Its protein is CASSQDFGYLQETQYF. The chain joins TRBV4-1 to TRBJ2-5; D uncertain. Trimming stripped 0 bases from V and 1 base from J, with 12 bases between. The CDR3 runs 16 residues. From germline, CDR1 is MGHRA and CDR2 YSYEKL.

V usage is TRBV3-1 and J usage is TRBJ1-5; D is unclear. The CDR3 contains 13 residues. Germline V CDR1 and CDR2: LGHDT, YNNKEL (reference sequence). Between the trimmed V and J ends, which lost 4 bases and 1 base, there was a span of 5 bases. This CDR3 is CASSRRSNQPQHF. The CDR3, as DNA: TGTGCCAGCAGCCGCAGGAGCAATCAGCCCCAGCATTTT.

This clonotype was seen a few times. The chain combines TRBV7-8 with TRBJ1-2; TRBD1 is a possible D gene (6 bases). V dropped 3 bases and J dropped 6 bases, with 14 bases sitting between them. This CDR3 has 14 amino acids. Looked up from germline, CDR1 is SGHVS and CDR2 is FQNEAQ. CDR3 bases: TGTGCCAGCAGCTTGAAACGACAGGCGCATGGCTACACCTTC. Residues: CASSLKRQAHGYTF. The full variable domain, in which reference TRBV7-8 and TRBJ1-2 provide the parts outside the CDR3, is GAGVSQSPRYKVAKRGQDVALRCDPISGHVSLFWYQQALGQGPEFLTYFQNEAQLDKSGLPSDRFFAERPEGSVSTLKIQRTQQEDSAVYLCASSLKRQAHGYTFGSGTRLTVV.

This clonotype has a handful of counts. This chain links TRBV7-2 with TRBJ2-7; TRBD2 agrees at 9 bases. With V trimmed by 1 base and J by 7 bases, 14 bases remained unmatched. Germline CDR1 and CDR2: SGHTA and FQGNSA. There are 17 residues in the CDR3. CDR3 DNA sequence: TGTGCCAGCAGCTTAGTGTTAGCGGGAGTAGGGAGGATTGAGCAGTACTTC. Translated, it gives CASSLVLAGVGRIEQYF.

This clonotype has more than one count but fewer than ten. The V and J genes are TRBV7-2 and TRBJ2-1; 10 bases are shared with TRBD2. Germline V gives CDR1 SGHTA, CDR2 FQGNSA. This CDR3 is built from 15 residues. Losses at the gene ends were 3 bases for V and 7 bases for J; bases not matched to a gene: 6. The CDR3 reads CASSFGSSGSNEQFF. CDR3 in DNA: TGTGCCAGCAGCTTTGGGTCTAGCGGGAGTAATGAGCAGTTCTTC.